This is a list of T cell receptor beta chains from one sample in a study of identical twins. Each CDR3 protein is one row after TCRdb ran MiXCR on the 5' RACE reads. The sample includes 700,000 to 950,000 distinct CDR3 sequences, roughly an eighth seen only once; the top ten take around 1.5%. These data are also associated with another study on yellow fever vaccine responses in identical twins.

Sequencing was done on a sample of PBMCs. The receptors originated from a woman between 18 and 29 years old in good health. Each CDR3 is given with its conserved first and last residue. D genes are given only for firm matches. Clone size is shown for a subset of rows, as once, few, many or a class of expanded clone.

clone_size cdr3_length j_call d_call v_call cdr3_nt cdr3_aa
few 16 TRBJ2-3 . TRBV4-1 TGCGCCAGCAGCCAAAAGGGGCGGCCTAGCACAGATACGCAGTATTTT CASSQKGRPSTDTQYF
few 18 TRBJ2-3 TRBD1 TRBV9 TGTGCCAGCAGCGTAGGAGGGGGCGCATGGCCGGACACAGATACGCAGTATTTT CASSVGGGAWPDTDTQYF
few 15 TRBJ2-1 . TRBV28 TGTGCCAGCACCCGGGGCTTCAGCTCCTACAATGAGCAGTTCTTC CASTRGFSSYNEQFF
. 12 TRBJ2-2 . TRBV5-5 TGTGCCAGCAGCTCCCCGAACGGGGAGCTGTTTTTT CASSSPNGELFF
few 16 TRBJ2-7 . TRBV6-5 TGTGCCAGCAGTTACTCAGGGGGTGTTGGAGGGAGCGAGCAGTACTTC CASSYSGGVGGSEQYF
many 16 TRBJ2-2 . TRBV5-1 TGCGCCAGCAGCTTGACCCCAGCTGCGAACACCGGGGAGCTGTTTTTT CASSLTPAANTGELFF
. 10 TRBJ2-1 . TRBV2 TGTGCCAGCACTTCCAATGAGCAGTTCTTC CASTSNEQFF
few 17 TRBJ2-4 . TRBV6-1 TGTGCCAGCAGTCGAAAACCGGGGCCTGCGGCCAAAAACATTCAGTACTTC CASSRKPGPAAKNIQYF
few 15 TRBJ2-3 TRBD1 TRBV20-1 TGCAGTGCTACTCGACAGGGGTCGGGGACAGATACGCAGTATTTT CSATRQGSGTDTQYF
. 16 TRBJ2-1 TRBD2 TRBV7-9 TGTGCCAGCAGCCTAAGACTAGCGGGAGGGCCCTATGAGCAGTTCTTC CASSLRLAGGPYEQFF
few 13 TRBJ2-7 . TRBV10-1 TGCGCCAGCATTAGGGGATCCCCGAACGAGCAGTACTTC CASIRGSPNEQYF
once 15 TRBJ1-4 TRBD1 TRBV14 TGTGCCAGCAGCCGACGAGTTGGACAGGGTGAAAAACTGTTTTTT CASSRRVGQGEKLFF
few 15 TRBJ2-3 . TRBV12-3/TRBV12-4 TGTGCCAGCAGTCAGACTAACCAGGGGACAGATACGCAGTATTTT CASSQTNQGTDTQYF
many 15 TRBJ2-2 . TRBV7-2 TGTGCCAGCAGCACTTACAGGGAGGACACCGGGGAGCTGTTTTTT CASSTYREDTGELFF
few 12 TRBJ2-7 TRBD2 TRBV28 TGTGCCACTGCGGGGGGTTCCTACGAGCAGTACTTC CATAGGSYEQYF
. 12 TRBJ2-3 TRBD2 TRBV20-1 TGCAGTTACCTAGCGGACACAGATACGCAGTATTTT CSYLADTDTQYF
many 14 TRBJ2-2 . TRBV20-1 TGCAGTGCTAGTTACGAGGGCGCGGGCGGGGAGCTGTTTTTT CSASYEGAGGELFF
many 12 TRBJ2-2 . TRBV12-3/TRBV12-4 TGTGCCAGCAGTCCTCAGACCGGGGAGCTGTTTTTT CASSPQTGELFF
many 13 TRBJ1-1 . TRBV5-1 TGCGCCAGCAGTCGCCAACTGGACACTGAAGCTTTCTTT CASSRQLDTEAFF
. 15 TRBJ2-5 . TRBV27 TGTGCCAGCGAGCCGGGATCAAGGGCCCCAGGGGTCCAGTACTTC CASEPGSRAPGVQYF
many 14 TRBJ2-3 . TRBV5-1 TGCGCCAGCAGCTTGGGGGCTATTACAGATACGCAGTATTTT CASSLGAITDTQYF
. 16 TRBJ2-1 . TRBV10-1 TGCGCCAGCAGTGAGTCCCAGGCGGGGTCCTACAATGAGCAGTTCTTC CASSESQAGSYNEQFF
few 14 TRBJ2-3 TRBD1 TRBV10-1 TGCGCCAGCTCACGGGACAGGGTTAAAGATACGCAGTATTTT CASSRDRVKDTQYF
few 13 TRBJ2-7 . TRBV29-1 TGCAGCGTTGAAGGACAGGCCAACTACGAGCAGTACTTC CSVEGQANYEQYF
many 11 TRBJ2-2 . TRBV29-1 TGCAGCGTCTCCTGGACCGGGGAGCTGTTTTTT CSVSWTGELFF
many 13 TRBJ2-7 . TRBV5-1 TGCGCCAGCAGCTTGGACGGGGACTACGAGCAGTACTTC CASSLDGDYEQYF
few 14 TRBJ1-2 TRBD1 TRBV7-9 TGTGCCAGCAGCCCCGGGACAGGGGGCCATGGCTACACCTTC CASSPGTGGHGYTF
few 14 TRBJ2-7 . TRBV7-9 TGTGCCAGCTCCGGATCCCCAGGGAACTATGAGCAGTACTTC CASSGSPGNYEQYF